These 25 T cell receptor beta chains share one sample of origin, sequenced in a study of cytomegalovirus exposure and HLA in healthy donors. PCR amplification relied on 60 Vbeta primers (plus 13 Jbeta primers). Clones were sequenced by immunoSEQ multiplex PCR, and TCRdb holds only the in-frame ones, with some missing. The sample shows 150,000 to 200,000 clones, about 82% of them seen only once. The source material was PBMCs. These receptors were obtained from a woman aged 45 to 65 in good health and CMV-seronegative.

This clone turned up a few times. The CDR3 DNA sequence: TGTGCCAGCAACCCGGGACAGGCTAATGAAAAACTGTTTTTT. This sequence encodes CASNPGQANEKLFF. The chain has TRBV7-9 and TRBJ1-4; 8 positions match TRBD1. Germline V gene data show CDR1 as SEHNR and CDR2 as FQNEAQ (reference sequence). V dropped 7 bases and J dropped 3; count of bases not matched to a gene: 4. This CDR3 comprises 14 residues.

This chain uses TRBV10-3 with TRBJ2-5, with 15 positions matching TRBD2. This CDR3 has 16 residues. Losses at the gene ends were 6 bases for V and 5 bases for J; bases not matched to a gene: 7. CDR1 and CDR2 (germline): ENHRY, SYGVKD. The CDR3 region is CAISLGLAGGEETQYF. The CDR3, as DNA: TGTGCCATCAGCCTGGGACTAGCGGGAGGAGAGGAGACCCAGTACTTC.

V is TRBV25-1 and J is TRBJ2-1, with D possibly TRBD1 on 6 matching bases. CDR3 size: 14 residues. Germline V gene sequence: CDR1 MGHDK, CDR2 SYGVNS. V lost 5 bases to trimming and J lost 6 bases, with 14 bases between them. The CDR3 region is CASSPLGTRNEQFF. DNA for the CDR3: TGTGCCAGCAGTCCTTTAGGGACACGCAATGAGCAGTTCTTC. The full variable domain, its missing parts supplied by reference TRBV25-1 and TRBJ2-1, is EADIYQTPRYLVIGTGKKITLECSQTMGHDKMYWYQQDPGMELHLIHYSYGVNSTEKGDLSSESTVSRIRTEHFPLTLESARPSHTSQYLCASSPLGTRNEQFFGPGTRLTVL.

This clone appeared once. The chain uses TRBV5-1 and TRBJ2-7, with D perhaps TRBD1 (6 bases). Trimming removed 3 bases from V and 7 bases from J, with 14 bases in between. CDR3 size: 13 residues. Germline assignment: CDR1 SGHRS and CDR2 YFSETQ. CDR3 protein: CASSSDGQMEQYF. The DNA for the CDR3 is TGCGCCAGCAGCTCGGACGGACAGATGGAGCAGTACTTC.

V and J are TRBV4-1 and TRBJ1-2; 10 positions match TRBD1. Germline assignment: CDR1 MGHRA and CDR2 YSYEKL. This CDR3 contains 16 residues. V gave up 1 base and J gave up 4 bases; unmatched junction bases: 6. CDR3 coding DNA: TGCGCCAGCAGCCAAGGACAGGGGGCTTTGGGCTATGGCTACACCTTC. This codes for CASSQGQGALGYGYTF.

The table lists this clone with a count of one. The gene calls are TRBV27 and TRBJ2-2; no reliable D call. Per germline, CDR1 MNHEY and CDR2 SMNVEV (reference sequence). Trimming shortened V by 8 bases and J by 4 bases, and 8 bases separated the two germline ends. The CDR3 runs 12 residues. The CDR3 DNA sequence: TGTGCCAGCCCGCGTACCACCGGGGAGCTGTTTTTT. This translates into CASPRTTGELFF.

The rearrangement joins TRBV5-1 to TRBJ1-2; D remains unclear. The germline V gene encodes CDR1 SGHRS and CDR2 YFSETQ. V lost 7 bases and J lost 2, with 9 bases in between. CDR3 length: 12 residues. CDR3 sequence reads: CASDGGNYGYTF. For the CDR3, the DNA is TGCGCCAGCGATGGAGGGAACTATGGCTACACCTTC.

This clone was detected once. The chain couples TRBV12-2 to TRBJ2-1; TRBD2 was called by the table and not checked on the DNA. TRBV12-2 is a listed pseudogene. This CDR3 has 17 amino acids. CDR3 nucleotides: TGTGCAAGTCGCTTAGCGGGACTAGCGGGAGGGTACAATGAGCAGTTCTTC. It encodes CASRLAGLAGGYNEQFF.

The CDR3 coding sequence is TGTGCCAGCAGAGGCGGGACGGGCAATCAGCCCCAGCATTTT. This encodes CASRGGTGNQPQHF. This chain uses TRBV7-8 with TRBJ1-5, with D maybe TRBD1 (5 bases). The CDR3 totals 14 residues. V was trimmed by 6 bases and J by 2 bases, leaving 11 bases between them. CDR1 is SGHVS, CDR2 FQNEAQ, per germline.

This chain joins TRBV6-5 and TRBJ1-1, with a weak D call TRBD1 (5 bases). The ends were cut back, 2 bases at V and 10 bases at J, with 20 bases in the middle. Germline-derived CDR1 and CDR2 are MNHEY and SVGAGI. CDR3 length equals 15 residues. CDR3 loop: CASSYKHPGMGGAFF. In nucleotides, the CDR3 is TGTGCCAGCAGTTACAAGCACCCAGGGATGGGGGGAGCTTTCTTT.

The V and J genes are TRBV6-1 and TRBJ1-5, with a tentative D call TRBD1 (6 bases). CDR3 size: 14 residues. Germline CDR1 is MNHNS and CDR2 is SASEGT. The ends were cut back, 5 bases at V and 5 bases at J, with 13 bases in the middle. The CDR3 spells CASSRSQGYQPQHF. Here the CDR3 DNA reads TGTGCCAGCAGTAGATCTCAGGGGTATCAGCCCCAGCATTTT.

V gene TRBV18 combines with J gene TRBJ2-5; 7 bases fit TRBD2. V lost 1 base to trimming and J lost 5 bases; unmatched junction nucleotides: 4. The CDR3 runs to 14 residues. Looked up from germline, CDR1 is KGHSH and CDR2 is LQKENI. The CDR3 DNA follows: TGTGCCAGCTCACCACGGGAGGGCCTCGAGACCCAGTACTTC. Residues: CASSPREGLETQYF.

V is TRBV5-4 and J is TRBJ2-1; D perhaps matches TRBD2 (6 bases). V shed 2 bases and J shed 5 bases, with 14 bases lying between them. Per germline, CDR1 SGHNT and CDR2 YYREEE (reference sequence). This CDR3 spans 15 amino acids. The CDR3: CASSFRWGDNNEQFF. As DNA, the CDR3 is TGTGCCAGCAGCTTTAGGTGGGGGGATAACAATGAGCAGTTCTTC.

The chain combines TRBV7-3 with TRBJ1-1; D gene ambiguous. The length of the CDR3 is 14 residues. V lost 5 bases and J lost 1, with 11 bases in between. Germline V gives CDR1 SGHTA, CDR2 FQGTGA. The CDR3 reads CASSLGGRNTEAFF. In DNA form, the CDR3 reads TGTGCCAGCAGCCTAGGAGGCCGGAACACTGAAGCTTTCTTT.

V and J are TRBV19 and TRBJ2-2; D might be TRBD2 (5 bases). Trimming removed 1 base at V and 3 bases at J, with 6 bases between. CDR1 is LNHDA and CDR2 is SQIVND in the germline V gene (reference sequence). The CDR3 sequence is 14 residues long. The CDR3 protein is CASSIGADTGELFF. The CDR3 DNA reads TGTGCCAGTAGTATAGGAGCGGACACCGGGGAGCTGTTTTTT.

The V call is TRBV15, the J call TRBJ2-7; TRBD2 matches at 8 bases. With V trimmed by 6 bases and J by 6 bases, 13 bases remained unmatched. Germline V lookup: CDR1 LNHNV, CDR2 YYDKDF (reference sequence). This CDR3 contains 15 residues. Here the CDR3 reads CATSPWGLGGPEQYF. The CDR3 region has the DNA TGTGCCACCAGTCCCTGGGGACTAGGGGGACCCGAGCAGTACTTC.

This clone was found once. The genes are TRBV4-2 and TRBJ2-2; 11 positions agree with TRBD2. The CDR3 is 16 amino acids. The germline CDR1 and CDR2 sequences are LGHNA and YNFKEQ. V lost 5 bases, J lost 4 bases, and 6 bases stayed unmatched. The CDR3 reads CASSELAGGRTGELFF. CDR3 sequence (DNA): TGTGCCAGCAGCGAGCTAGCGGGAGGTCGCACCGGGGAGCTGTTTTTT.

The CDR3 reads CASSVGGTSGRSAETQYF. CDR3 coding DNA: TGTGCCAGCAGCGTAGGGGGGACTAGCGGGAGGTCCGCGGAGACCCAGTACTTC. The chain has TRBV9 and TRBJ2-5, with 15 bases matching TRBD2. V gave up 0 bases and J gave up 5 bases; unmatched junction bases: 8. Germline V gene sequence: CDR1 SGDLS, CDR2 YYNGEE. This CDR3 spans 18 amino acids. The whole variable domain, filled in from reference TRBV9 and TRBJ2-5, reads DSGVTQTPKHLITATGQRVTLRCSPRSGDLSVYWYQQSLDQGLQFLIQYYNGEERAKGNILERFSAQQFPDLHSELNLSSLELGDSALYFCASSVGGTSGRSAETQYFGPGTRLLVL.

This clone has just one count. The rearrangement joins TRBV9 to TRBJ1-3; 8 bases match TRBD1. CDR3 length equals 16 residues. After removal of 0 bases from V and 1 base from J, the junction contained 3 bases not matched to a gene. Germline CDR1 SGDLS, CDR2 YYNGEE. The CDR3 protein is CASSVGQGASGNTIYF. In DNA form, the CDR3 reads TGTGCCAGCAGCGTAGGGCAGGGGGCTTCTGGAAACACCATATATTTT.

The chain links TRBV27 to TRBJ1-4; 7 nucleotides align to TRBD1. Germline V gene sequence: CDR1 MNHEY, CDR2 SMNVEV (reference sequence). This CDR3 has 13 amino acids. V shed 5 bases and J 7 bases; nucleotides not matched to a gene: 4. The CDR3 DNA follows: TGTGCCAGCAGTCCCTACAGGGGTGAAAAACTGTTTTTT. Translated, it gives CASSPYRGEKLFF. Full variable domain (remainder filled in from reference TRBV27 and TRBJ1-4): EAQVTQNPRYLITVTGKKLTVTCSQNMNHEYMSWYRQDPGLGLRQIYYSMNVEVTDKGDVPEGYKVSRKEKRNFPLILESPSPNQTSLYFCASSPYRGEKLFFGSGTQLSVL.

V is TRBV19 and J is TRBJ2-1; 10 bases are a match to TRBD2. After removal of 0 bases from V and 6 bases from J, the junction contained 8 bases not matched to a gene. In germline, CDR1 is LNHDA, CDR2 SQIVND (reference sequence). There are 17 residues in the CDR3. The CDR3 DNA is TGTGCCAGTAGTATAGATCTTCGAGCGGGAGGGACCAATGAGCAGTTCTTC. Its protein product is CASSIDLRAGGTNEQFF.

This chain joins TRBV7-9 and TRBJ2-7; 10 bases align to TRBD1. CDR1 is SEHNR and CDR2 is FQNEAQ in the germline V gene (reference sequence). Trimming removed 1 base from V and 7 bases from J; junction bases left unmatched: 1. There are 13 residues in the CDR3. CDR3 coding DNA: TGTGCCAGCAGCTTAGGGACAGGGGGTGAGCAGTACTTC. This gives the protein CASSLGTGGEQYF.

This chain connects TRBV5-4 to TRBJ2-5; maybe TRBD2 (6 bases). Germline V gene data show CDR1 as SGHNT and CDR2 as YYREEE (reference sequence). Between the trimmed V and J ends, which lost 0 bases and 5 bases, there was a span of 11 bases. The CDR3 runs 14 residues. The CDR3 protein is CASSLGGVGETQYF. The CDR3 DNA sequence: TGTGCCAGCAGCTTGGGGGGGGTAGGGGAGACCCAGTACTTC. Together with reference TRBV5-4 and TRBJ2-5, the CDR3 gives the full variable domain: ETGVTQSPTHLIKTRGQQVTLRCSSQSGHNTVSWYQQALGQGPQFIFQYYREEENGRGNFPPRFSGLQFPNYSSELNVNALELDDSALYLCASSLGGVGETQYFGPGTRLLVL.

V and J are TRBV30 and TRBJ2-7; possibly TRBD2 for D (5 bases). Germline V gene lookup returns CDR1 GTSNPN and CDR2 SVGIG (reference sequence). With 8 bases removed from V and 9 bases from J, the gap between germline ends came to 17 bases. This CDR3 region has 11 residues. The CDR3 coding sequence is TGTGCCGCCTCGCCGGGGAATATGCAGTACTTC. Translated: CAASPGNMQYF.

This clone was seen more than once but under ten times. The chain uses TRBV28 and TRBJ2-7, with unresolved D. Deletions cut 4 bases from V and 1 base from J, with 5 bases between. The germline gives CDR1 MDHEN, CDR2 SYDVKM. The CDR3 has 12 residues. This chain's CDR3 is CASSSGSYEQYF. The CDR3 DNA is TGTGCCAGCAGTTCCGGGTCCTACGAGCAGTACTTC.